This T cell receptor beta chain comes out of a study of T cell responses to AZD1222 COVID-19 vaccine. On this clone itself: Its antigen remains unidentified.

Study-level findings and limits: Baseline seropositivity occurred in only a handful of AZD1222 recipients.

Assay used: immunoSEQ multiplex PCR; TCRdb lists only in-frame clones, some missing. Of 150,000 to 200,000 clones listed, around 92% were seen once; the top ten hold 8.5% to 12%. V gave up 8 bases and J gave up 1 base, with 12 bases separating them. From germline, CDR1 is MNHEY and CDR2 SVGAGI. The CDR3 totals 14 residues. Sample: peripheral blood, taken on day 0 of AZD1222 vaccination. V is TRBV6-5 and J is TRBJ2-1, with a possible D match to TRBD2 (5 bases). The TCR comes from an adult in good health. The CDR3 coding sequence is TGTGCCAGCGCTGATGCGGGTTCCTACAATGAGCAGTTCTTC. Its translation is CASADAGSYNEQFF.